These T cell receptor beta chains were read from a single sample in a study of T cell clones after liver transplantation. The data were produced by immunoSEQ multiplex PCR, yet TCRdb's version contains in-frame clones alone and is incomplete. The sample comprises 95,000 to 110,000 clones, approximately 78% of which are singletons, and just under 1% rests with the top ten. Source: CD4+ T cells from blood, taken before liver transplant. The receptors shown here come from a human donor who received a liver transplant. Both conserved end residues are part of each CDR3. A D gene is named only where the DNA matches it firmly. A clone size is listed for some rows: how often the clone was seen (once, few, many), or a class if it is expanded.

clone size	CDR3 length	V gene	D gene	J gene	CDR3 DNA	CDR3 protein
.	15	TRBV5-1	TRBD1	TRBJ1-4	TGCGCCAGCAGCCTAAGACAGGGAAGTGAAGAAAAACTGTTTTTT	CASSLRQGSEEKLFF
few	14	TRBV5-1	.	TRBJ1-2	TGCGCCAGCAGCTTGGGGCAGGCATCCTATGGCTACACCTTC	CASSLGQASYGYTF
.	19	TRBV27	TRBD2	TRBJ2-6	TGTGCCAGCAGTGCGGGGGGGGCAGGCGAACTCTCTGGGGCCAACGTCCTGACTTTC	CASSAGGAGELSGANVLTF
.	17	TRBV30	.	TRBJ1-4	TGTGCCTGGAGTCTCATCCGTACAGGGTGGGCTAATGAAAAACTGTTTTTT	CAWSLIRTGWANEKLFF
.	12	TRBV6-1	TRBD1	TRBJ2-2	TGTGCCAGCGGACAGGGGCCCGGGGAGCTGTTTTTT	CASGQGPGELFF
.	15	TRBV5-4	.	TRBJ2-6	TGTGCCAGCAGCCCCGTCGGGGCCGGGGCCAACGTCCTGACTTTC	CASSPVGAGANVLTF
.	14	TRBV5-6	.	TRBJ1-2	TGTGCCAGCAGCTTGACAGTCTCTTCGGGTGGCTACACCTTC	CASSLTVSSGGYTF
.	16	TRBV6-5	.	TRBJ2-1	TGTGCCAGCAGTTCCACAGGACGGGGATCCTACAATGAGCAGTTCTTC	CASSSTGRGSYNEQFF
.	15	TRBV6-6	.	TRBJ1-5	TGTGCCAGCAGTTACTCGTGGGGGCCAGATCAGCCCCAGCATTTT	CASSYSWGPDQPQHF
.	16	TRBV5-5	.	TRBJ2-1	TGTGCCAGCAGCTTCCGGGACCGACCTAGGTCGGATGAGCAGTTCTTC	CASSFRDRPRSDEQFF
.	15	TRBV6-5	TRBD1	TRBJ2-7	TGTGCCAGCAACCCCGGACAGGGGTCCCGGGCCGAGCAGTACTTC	CASNPGQGSRAEQYF
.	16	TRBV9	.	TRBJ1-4	TGTGCCAGCAGCCCCCACCAGAGGGGGGCGCGGGAAAAACTGTTTTTT	CASSPHQRGAREKLFF
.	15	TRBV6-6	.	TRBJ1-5	TGTGCCAGCAGTTACGGGGGGCAAAGCAATCAGCCCCAGCATTTT	CASSYGGQSNQPQHF
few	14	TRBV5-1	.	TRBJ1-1	TGCGCCAGCAGCTTAGGAGAGGGGGTCACTGAAGCTTTCTTT	CASSLGEGVTEAFF
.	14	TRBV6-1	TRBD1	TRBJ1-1	TGTGCCAGCAACGACAGGGGCATGAACACTGAAGCTTTCTTT	CASNDRGMNTEAFF
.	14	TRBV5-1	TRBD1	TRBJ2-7	TGCGCCAGCAGCTTACCGGGACAGGGCGGCGAGCAGTACTTC	CASSLPGQGGEQYF
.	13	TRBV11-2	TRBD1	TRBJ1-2	TGTGCCAGCAGCAAGGGACAGAGCTATGGCTACACCTTC	CASSKGQSYGYTF
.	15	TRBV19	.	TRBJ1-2	TGTGCCAGTAGTACTTCAAGGGCCCCCATCGGCGGCTACACCTTC	CASSTSRAPIGGYTF
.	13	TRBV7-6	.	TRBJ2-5	TGTGCCAGCAGCAAGACACCCCAAGAGACCCAGTACTTC	CASSKTPQETQYF
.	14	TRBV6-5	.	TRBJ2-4	TGTGCCAGCCAAGCTAGTCTAGGCAAAAACATTCAGTACTTC	CASQASLGKNIQYF
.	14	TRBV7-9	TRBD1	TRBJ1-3	TGTGCCAGCAGCTTACAGGGGGCTGGAAACACCATATATTTT	CASSLQGAGNTIYF
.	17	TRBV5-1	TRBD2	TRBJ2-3	TGCGCCAGCAGCTTGGACGCCCTGAGCGGGAGTGCAGATACGCAGTATTTT	CASSLDALSGSADTQYF
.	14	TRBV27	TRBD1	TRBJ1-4	TGTGCCAGCAGTAGACAGGGGGGTGGGGAAAAACTGTTTTTT	CASSRQGGGEKLFF
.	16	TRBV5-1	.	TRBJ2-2	TGCGCCAGCAGCCTGGGGCAGGGGTTGAGGACCGGGGAGCTGTTTTTT	CASSLGQGLRTGELFF
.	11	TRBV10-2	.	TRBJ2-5	TGCGCCAGCAGGGCCGGGGGGACCCAGTACTTC	CASRAGGTQYF
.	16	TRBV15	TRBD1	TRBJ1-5	TGTGCCACCAGCAGTTGGGGACAGGGCGCCAATCAGCCCCAGCATTTT	CATSSWGQGANQPQHF
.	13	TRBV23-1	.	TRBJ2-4	TGCGCCAGCAGTCAATCTGGTCACTTCCTTCAGTACTTC	CASSQSGHFLQYF
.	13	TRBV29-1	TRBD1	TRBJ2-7	TGCAGCGTTAAACCGGGACAGGGGAGTCAGCAGTACTTC	CSVKPGQGSQQYF
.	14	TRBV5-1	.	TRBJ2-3	TGCGCCAGCAGCTTTGGAGGAAGGGCAGATACGCAGTATTTT	CASSFGGRADTQYF
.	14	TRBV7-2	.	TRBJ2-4	TGTGCCAGCAGCTTAGATGGGGCCAAAAACATTCAGTACTTC	CASSLDGAKNIQYF
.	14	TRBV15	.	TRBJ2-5	TGTGCCACCAGCAGAGATGAGGGGGGCGAGACCCAGTACTTC	CATSRDEGGETQYF
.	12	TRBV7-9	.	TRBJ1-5	TGTGCCAGCAGCTTTGCAGAAACTCTCCAGCATTTT	CASSFAETLQHF
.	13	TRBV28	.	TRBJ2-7	TGTGCCAGCAGTGCATACAGGGTGCGCGAGCAGTACTTC	CASSAYRVREQYF
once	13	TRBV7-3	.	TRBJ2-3	TGTGCCAGCAGCACTTCTAACACAGATACGCAGTATTTT	CASSTSNTDTQYF
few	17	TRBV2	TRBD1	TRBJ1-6	TGTGCCAGCAGGAGCCTTTCACAGGGGGCGGGTAATTCACCCCTCCACTTT	CASRSLSQGAGNSPLHF
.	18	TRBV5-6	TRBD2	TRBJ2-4	TGTGCCAGCAGCTTGCTGGTTAGCGGGAGAAATTCCAAAAACATTCAGTACTTC	CASSLLVSGRNSKNIQYF
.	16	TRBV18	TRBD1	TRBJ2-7	TGTGCCAGCTTCGGGCAGGGGGCCCGGCGCTACTACGAGCAGTACTTC	CASFGQGARRYYEQYF
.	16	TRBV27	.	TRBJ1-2	TGTGCCAGCAGTTTAGCTGGGGCCCCCCCCGCCGAGGGCTACACCTTC	CASSLAGAPPAEGYTF
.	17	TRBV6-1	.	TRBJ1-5	TGTGCCAGCAGTGAAAAGAGGGAGGGATTGAGCAATCAGCCCCAGCATTTT	CASSEKREGLSNQPQHF
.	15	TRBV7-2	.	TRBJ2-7	TGTGCCAGCAGCTCCCCTGGACAGCCCTCCTACGAGCAGTACTTC	CASSSPGQPSYEQYF
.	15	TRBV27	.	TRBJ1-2	TGTGCCAGCAGTTTTCTAGGGACGGAACGGGGCGGCTACACCTTC	CASSFLGTERGGYTF
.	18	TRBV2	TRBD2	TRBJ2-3	TGTGCCAGCAGTGAAGCGCTTCGACTAGCCGGGATAACAGATACGCAGTATTTT	CASSEALRLAGITDTQYF
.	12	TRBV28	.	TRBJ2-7	TGTGCTAGTGCATCTATTAGGGACGAGCAGTACTTC	CASASIRDEQYF
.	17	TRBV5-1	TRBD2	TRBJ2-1	TGCGCCAGCAGCACCGGGACTAGCGGGAGAACCTACAATGAGCAGTTCTTC	CASSTGTSGRTYNEQFF
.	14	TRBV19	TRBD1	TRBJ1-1	TGTGCCAGTAGTATTACAGGGGCGGGCACTGAAGCTTTCTTT	CASSITGAGTEAFF
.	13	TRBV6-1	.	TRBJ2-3	TGTGCCAGCAGTGAAGTCTACACAGATACGCAGTATTTT	CASSEVYTDTQYF
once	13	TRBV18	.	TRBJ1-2	TGTGCCAGCTCAAGGGATCCTAACTATGGCTACACCTTC	CASSRDPNYGYTF
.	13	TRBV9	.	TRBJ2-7	TGTGCCAGCAGCGTAGGCATTGTAGGCGAGCAGTACTTC	CASSVGIVGEQYF
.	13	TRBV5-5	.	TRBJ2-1	TGTGCCAGCAGCCTGGTGGGGGCTAATGAGCAGTTCTTC	CASSLVGANEQFF
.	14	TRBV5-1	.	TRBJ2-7	TGCGCCAGCAGCTTGGAAGCTGTCGGCGGAAAGCAGTACTTC	CASSLEAVGGKQYF
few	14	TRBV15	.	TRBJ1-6	TGTGCCACCAGCAGAGGACTGAATAATTCACCCCTCCACTTT	CATSRGLNNSPLHF
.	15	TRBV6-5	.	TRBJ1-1	TGTGCCAGCAGTCCCGGGTGGTTGAGAAACACTGAAGCTTTCTTT	CASSPGWLRNTEAFF
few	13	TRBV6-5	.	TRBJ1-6	TGTGCCAGCAGTTACTCCACCTATTCACCCCTCCACTTT	CASSYSTYSPLHF
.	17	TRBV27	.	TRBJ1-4	TGTGCCAGCAGTTTCCGGCAGGCTTTTGCAACTAATGAAAAACTGTTTTTT	CASSFRQAFATNEKLFF
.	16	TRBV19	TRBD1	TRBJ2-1	TGTGCCAGTAGTATGGTGGGCAGGGGGTTAAACAATGAGCAGTTCTTC	CASSMVGRGLNNEQFF
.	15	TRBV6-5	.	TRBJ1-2	TGTGCCAGCAGTCGGGGACTCCTTGAGCGGGTTGGCTACACCTTC	CASSRGLLERVGYTF